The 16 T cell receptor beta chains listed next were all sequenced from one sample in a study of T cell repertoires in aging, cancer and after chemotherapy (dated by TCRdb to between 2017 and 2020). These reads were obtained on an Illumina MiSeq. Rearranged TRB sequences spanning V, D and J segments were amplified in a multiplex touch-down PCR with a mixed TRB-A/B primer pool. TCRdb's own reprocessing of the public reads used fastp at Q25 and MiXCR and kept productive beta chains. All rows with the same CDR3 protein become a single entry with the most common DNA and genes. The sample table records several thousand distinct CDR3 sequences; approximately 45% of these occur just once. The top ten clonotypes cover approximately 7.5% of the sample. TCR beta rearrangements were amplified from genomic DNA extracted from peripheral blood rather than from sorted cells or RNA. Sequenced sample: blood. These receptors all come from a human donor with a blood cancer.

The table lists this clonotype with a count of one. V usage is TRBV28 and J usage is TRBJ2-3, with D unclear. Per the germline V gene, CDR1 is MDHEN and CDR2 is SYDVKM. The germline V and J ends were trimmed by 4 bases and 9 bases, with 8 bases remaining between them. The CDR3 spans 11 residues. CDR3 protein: CASSSSFTQYF. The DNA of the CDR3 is TGTGCCAGCAGTTCGTCCTTCACGCAGTATTTT.

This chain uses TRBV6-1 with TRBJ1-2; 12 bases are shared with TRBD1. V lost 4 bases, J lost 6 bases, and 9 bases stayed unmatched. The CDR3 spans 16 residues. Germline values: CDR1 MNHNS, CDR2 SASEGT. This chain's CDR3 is CASSVFAGTGGNGYTF. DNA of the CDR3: TGTGCCAGCAGTGTTTTTGCCGGGACAGGGGGCAATGGCTACACCTTC.

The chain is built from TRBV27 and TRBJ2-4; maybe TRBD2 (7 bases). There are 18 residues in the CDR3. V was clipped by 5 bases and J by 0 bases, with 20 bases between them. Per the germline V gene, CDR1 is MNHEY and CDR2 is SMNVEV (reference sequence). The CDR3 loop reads CASSQRGVAGLAKNIQYF. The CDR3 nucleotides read TGTGCCAGCAGTCAAAGGGGGGTAGCGGGTTTAGCCAAAAACATTCAGTACTTC.

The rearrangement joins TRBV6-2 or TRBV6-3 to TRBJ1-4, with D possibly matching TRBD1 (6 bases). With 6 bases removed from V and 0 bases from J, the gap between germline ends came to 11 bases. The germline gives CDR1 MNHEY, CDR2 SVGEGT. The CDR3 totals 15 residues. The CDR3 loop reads CASRLGQTTNEKLFF. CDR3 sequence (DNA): TGTGCCAGCAGGTTAGGACAGACAACTAATGAAAAACTGTTTTTT.

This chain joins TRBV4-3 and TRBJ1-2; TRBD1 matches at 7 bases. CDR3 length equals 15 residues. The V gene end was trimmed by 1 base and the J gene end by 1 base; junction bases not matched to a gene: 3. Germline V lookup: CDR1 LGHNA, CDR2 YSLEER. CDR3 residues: CASSQGDSINYGYTF. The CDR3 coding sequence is TGCGCCAGCAGCCAAGGGGACAGCATTAACTATGGCTACACCTTC.

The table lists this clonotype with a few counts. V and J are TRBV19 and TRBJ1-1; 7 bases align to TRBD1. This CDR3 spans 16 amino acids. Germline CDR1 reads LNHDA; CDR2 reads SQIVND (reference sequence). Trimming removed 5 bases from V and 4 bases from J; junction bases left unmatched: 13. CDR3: CASSQGTAGGSTEAFF. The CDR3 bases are TGTGCCAGTAGTCAGGGGACCGCAGGGGGTAGCACTGAAGCTTTCTTT.

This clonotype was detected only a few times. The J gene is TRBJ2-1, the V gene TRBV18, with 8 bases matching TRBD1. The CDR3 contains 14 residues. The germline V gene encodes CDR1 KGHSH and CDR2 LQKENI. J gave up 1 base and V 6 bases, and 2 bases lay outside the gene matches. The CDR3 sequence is CASSGQASYNEQFF. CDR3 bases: TGTGCCAGCTCGGGACAGGCTTCCTACAATGAGCAGTTCTTC.

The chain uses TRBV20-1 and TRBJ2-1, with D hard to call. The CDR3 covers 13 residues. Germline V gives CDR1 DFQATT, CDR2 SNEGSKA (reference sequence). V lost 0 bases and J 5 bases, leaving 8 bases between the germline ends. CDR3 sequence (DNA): TGCAGTGCTAGAGACACCCTTAACAATGAGCAGTTCTTC. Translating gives CSARDTLNNEQFF.

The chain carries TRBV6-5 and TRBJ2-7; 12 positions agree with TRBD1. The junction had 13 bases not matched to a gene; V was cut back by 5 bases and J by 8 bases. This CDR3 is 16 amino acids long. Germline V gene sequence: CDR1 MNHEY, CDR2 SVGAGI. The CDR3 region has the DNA TGTGCCAGCAGTCGGAACCCGGGACAGGGGGCGATTAAGCAGTACTTC. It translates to CASSRNPGQGAIKQYF.

CDR3 nucleotide sequence: TGTGCCAGCAGTTTGGATATCTCCACAGATACGCAGTATTTT. Amino acids: CASSLDISTDTQYF. This chain links TRBV27 with TRBJ2-3, with D hard to call. This CDR3 contains 14 residues. Germline lookup yields CDR1 MNHEY and CDR2 SMNVEV (reference sequence). V dropped 3 bases and J dropped 2 bases, with 9 bases sitting between them.

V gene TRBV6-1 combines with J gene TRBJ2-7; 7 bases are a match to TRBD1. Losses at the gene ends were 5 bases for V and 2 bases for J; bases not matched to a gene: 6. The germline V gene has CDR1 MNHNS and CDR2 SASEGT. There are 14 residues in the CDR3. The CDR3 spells CASSYRTGAYEQYF. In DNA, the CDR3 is TGTGCCAGCAGTTACCGGACAGGAGCCTACGAGCAGTACTTC.

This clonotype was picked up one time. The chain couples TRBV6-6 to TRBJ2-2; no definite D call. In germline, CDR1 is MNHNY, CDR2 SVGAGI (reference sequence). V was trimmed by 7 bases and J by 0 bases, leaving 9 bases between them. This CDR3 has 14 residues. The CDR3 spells CASTPRSNTGELFF. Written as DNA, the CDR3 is TGTGCCAGCACCCCAAGATCGAACACCGGGGAGCTGTTTTTT.

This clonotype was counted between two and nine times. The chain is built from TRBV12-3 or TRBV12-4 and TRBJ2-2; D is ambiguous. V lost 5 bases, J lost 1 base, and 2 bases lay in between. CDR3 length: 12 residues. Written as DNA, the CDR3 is TGTGCCAGCAGTCAGAACACCGGGGAGCTGTTTTTT. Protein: CASSQNTGELFF.

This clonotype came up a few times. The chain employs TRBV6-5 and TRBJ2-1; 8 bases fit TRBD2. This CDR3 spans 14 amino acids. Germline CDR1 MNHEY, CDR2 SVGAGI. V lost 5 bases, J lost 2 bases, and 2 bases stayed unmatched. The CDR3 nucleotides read TGTGCCAGCAGTACGGGACTAGCCTACAATGAGCAGTTCTTC. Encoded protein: CASSTGLAYNEQFF.

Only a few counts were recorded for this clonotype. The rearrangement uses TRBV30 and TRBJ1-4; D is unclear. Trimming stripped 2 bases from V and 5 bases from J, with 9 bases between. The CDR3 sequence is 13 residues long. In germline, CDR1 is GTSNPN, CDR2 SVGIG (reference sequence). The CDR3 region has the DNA TGTGCCTGGAGTCAGACGCGGAATGAAAAACTGTTTTTT. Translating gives CAWSQTRNEKLFF.

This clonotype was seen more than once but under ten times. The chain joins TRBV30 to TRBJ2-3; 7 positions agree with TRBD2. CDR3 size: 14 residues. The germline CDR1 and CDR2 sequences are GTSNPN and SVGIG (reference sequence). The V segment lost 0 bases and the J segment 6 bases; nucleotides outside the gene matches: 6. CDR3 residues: CAWSVRGGGDTQYF. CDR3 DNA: TGTGCCTGGAGTGTCCGTGGGGGGGGGGATACGCAGTATTTT.